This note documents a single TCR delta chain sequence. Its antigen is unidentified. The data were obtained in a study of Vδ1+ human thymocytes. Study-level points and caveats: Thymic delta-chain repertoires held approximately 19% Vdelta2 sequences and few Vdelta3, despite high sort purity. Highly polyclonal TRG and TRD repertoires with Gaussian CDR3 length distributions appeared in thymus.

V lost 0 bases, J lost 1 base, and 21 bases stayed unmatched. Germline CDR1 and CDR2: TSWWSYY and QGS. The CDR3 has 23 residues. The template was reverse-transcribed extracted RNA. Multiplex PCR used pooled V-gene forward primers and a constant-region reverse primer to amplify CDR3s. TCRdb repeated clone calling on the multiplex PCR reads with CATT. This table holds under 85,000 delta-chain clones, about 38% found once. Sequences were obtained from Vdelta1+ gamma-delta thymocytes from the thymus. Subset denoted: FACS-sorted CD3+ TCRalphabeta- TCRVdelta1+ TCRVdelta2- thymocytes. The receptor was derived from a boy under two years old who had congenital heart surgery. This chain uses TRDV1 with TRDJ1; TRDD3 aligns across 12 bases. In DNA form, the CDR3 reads TGTGCTCTTGGGGAACTGCCCTATACTCTTCTACTGGGGGATACCTGCCGCACCGATAAACTCATCTTT. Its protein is CALGELPYTLLLGDTCRTDKLIF.